Listed here are 32 T cell receptor beta chains from one sample, sequenced in a study of blood T cell repertoires in COVID-19. The method was immunoSEQ multiplex PCR; TCRdb's version includes in-frame clones alone and lacks a portion of them. The sample lists 90,000 or so clones; roughly 86% were seen once. Sequenced input: peripheral blood. These receptors were taken from a human donor in a cohort sampled during active COVID-19.

This clone was found a few times. The chain joins TRBV27 to TRBJ1-6; no firm D call. From germline, CDR1 is MNHEY and CDR2 SMNVEV (reference sequence). The CDR3 covers 16 residues. V lost 3 bases, J lost 0 bases, and 9 bases lay in between. The DNA for the CDR3 is TGTGCCAGCAGTTTCGCGGGCCGCTCCTATAATTCACCCCTCCACTTT. Protein: CASSFAGRSYNSPLHF.

The rearrangement joins TRBV5-1 to TRBJ2-7; 8 bases match TRBD1. Germline assignment: CDR1 SGHRS and CDR2 YFSETQ. V was pared by 2 bases and J by 7 bases, with 8 bases of the junction left unmatched. The CDR3 extends over 14 amino acids. CDR3: CASSFYQGAEEQYF. In nucleotides, the CDR3 is TGCGCCAGCAGCTTTTATCAGGGGGCCGAGGAGCAGTACTTC. Supplemented by reference TRBV5-1 and TRBJ2-7, the full variable domain reads KAGVTQTPRYLIKTRGQQVTLSCSPISGHRSVSWYQQTPGQGLQFLFEYFSETQRNKGNFPGRFSGRQFSNSRSEMNVSTLELGDSALYLCASSFYQGAEEQYFGPGTRLTVT.

The J gene is TRBJ1-1, the V gene TRBV13; no clear D gene. This CDR3 region has 14 residues. With 7 bases removed from V and 1 base from J, the gap between germline ends came to 13 bases. Germline values: CDR1 PRHDT, CDR2 FYEKMQ (reference sequence). Written as DNA, the CDR3 is TGTGCCAGCAAAGTTCGTAAGCGGAACACTGAAGCTTTCTTT. This encodes CASKVRKRNTEAFF.

The chain combines TRBV27 with TRBJ2-4; D perhaps matches TRBD2 (5 bases). The V and J ends lost 5 bases and 0 bases respectively, with 11 bases between them. The CDR3 is made up of 15 amino acids. Germline CDR1 MNHEY, CDR2 SMNVEV (reference sequence). As DNA, the CDR3 is TGTGCCAGCAGTCTCCTCGGGGAAGCCAAAAACATTCAGTACTTC. This gives the protein CASSLLGEAKNIQYF.

This chain links TRBV6-5 with TRBJ2-7, with 10 bases that match TRBD1. Germline CDR1 MNHEY, CDR2 SVGAGI. The CDR3 consists of 15 residues. V lost 6 bases and J lost 2; bases outside the gene matches: 7. CDR3: CASSPRDRGPYEQYF. The CDR3 DNA is TGTGCCAGCAGCCCCCGGGACAGGGGCCCCTACGAGCAGTACTTC.

The chain uses TRBV6-2 or TRBV6-3 and TRBJ2-1; unclear D gene. Looked up from germline, CDR1 is MNHEY and CDR2 is SVGEGT. V lost 6 bases, J lost 8 bases, and 11 bases lay in between. The CDR3 consists of 12 residues. DNA for the CDR3: TGTGCCAGCAGGTACGGGCTGGATGAGCAGTTCTTC. This encodes CASRYGLDEQFF.

Here the CDR3 reads CAWSVAVAGGLETQYF. The DNA for the CDR3 is TGTGCCTGGAGTGTCGCGGTTGCGGGGGGGTTAGAGACCCAGTACTTC. The chain couples TRBV30 to TRBJ2-5; the match to TRBD2 covers 9 bases. Germline trimming cut 0 bases from V and 4 bases from J; bases unmatched to any gene: 9. Germline loops: CDR1 GTSNPN, CDR2 SVGIG (reference sequence). The CDR3 is 16 residues long.

This clone is a singleton in its sample. This chain joins TRBV11-2 and TRBJ1-3; a possible D gene is TRBD1 (5 bases). Trimming removed 5 bases from V and 1 base from J, with 12 bases in between. The CDR3 is made up of 15 amino acids. CDR1 SGHAT and CDR2 FQNNGV come from the germline V gene. The CDR3 sequence: CASSRSAGSGNTIYF. CDR3 DNA sequence: TGTGCCAGCAGCCGAAGTGCAGGGTCTGGAAACACCATATATTTT.

The rearrangement joins TRBV7-9 to TRBJ1-2; D is possibly TRBD1 (6 bases). V was clipped by 5 bases and J by 10 bases, with 23 bases between them. Germline values: CDR1 SEHNR, CDR2 FQNEAQ (reference sequence). The CDR3 is 15 residues long. CDR3 loop: CASSRLGQLSGVYTF. The CDR3 DNA follows: TGTGCCAGCAGCCGCCTTGGACAGCTAAGTGGAGTCTACACCTTC. Looking up the rest from reference TRBV7-9 and TRBJ1-2 gives the full variable domain: DTGVSQNPRHKITKRGQNVTFRCDPISEHNRLYWYRQTLGQGPEFLTYFQNEAQLEKSRLLSDRFSAERPKGSFSTLEIQRTEQGDSAMYLCASSRLGQLSGVYTFGSGTRLTVV.

The chain recombines TRBV4-3 with TRBJ2-4, with 7 bases identical to TRBD2. Germline trimming cut 3 bases from V and 1 base from J; bases unmatched to any gene: 6. Germline V gives CDR1 LGHNA, CDR2 YSLEER. This CDR3 spans 16 amino acids. The CDR3: CASSQGGMRAKNIQYF. CDR3 nucleotide sequence: TGCGCCAGCAGCCAGGGGGGGATGCGGGCCAAAAACATTCAGTACTTC.

The chain links TRBV28 to TRBJ1-1, with TRBD1 matching over 8 bases. The CDR3 has 13 amino acids. From germline, CDR1 is MDHEN and CDR2 SYDVKM. The trim removed 6 bases at V and 5 bases at J, leaving 5 bases unmatched. The chain's CDR3 is CASRGQVGTEAFF. CDR3 coding DNA: TGTGCCAGCAGGGGACAGGTGGGGACTGAAGCTTTCTTT. Complete variable domain (other parts from reference TRBV28 and TRBJ1-1): DVKVTQSSRYLVKRTGEKVFLECVQDMDHENMFWYRQDPGLGLRLIYFSYDVKMKEKGDIPEGYSVSREKKERFSLILESASTNQTSMYLCASRGQVGTEAFFGQGTRLTVV.

The gene calls are TRBV19 and TRBJ2-7; 9 bases align to TRBD2. There are 16 residues in the CDR3. Germline values: CDR1 LNHDA, CDR2 SQIVND (reference sequence). With 6 bases clipped from V and 2 bases from J, the junction kept 11 bases outside the gene matches. In DNA form, the CDR3 reads TGTGCCAGTAGCGCTGCCCTGGGACTAGCCCCCTACGAGCAGTACTTC. Translation gives CASSAALGLAPYEQYF.

The genes are TRBV21-1 and TRBJ1-1. TRBV21-1 is assigned pseudogene status. The CDR3 consists of 16 residues. DNA of the CDR3: TGTGCCAGCAGCCGCAAGGAGACGCGGGGTGACACTGAAGCTTTCTTT. Translated, it gives CASSRKETRGDTEAFF.

The chain has TRBV6-5 and TRBJ2-5; 11 bases match TRBD2. V was pared by 2 bases and J by 2 bases, with 4 bases of the junction left unmatched. CDR3 length: 16 residues. Germline lookup yields CDR1 MNHEY and CDR2 SVGAGI. The CDR3 reads CASSYGASGGQETQYF. The CDR3 DNA sequence: TGTGCCAGCAGTTACGGGGCTAGCGGGGGGCAAGAGACCCAGTACTTC.

The chain has TRBV12-2 and TRBJ1-2; the D call TRBD1 from the table was never checked on the DNA. TRBV12-2 is given as a pseudogene. The CDR3 is 14 amino acids. The CDR3 protein is CASPWARPFYGYTF. The CDR3 DNA reads TGTGCAAGTCCCTGGGCAAGGCCATTCTATGGCTACACCTTC.

The V gene is TRBV5-1, the J gene TRBJ1-5; D might be TRBD1 (5 bases). The CDR3 consists of 15 residues. V was cut by 0 bases and J by 3 bases, with 10 bases left in between. Germline V gene sequence: CDR1 SGHRS, CDR2 YFSETQ. For the CDR3, the DNA is TGCGCCAGCAGCTTGGACCAGGGCCCCAATCAGCCCCAGCATTTT. It specifies CASSLDQGPNQPQHF.

The chain employs TRBV2 and TRBJ2-7; TRBD1 matches at 9 bases. CDR1 SNHLY and CDR2 FYNNEI come from the germline V gene. CDR3 length: 13 residues. J gave up 5 bases and V 8 bases, and 7 bases lay outside the gene matches. CDR3 DNA sequence: TGTGCCAGCGCCTGGACAGGGGTGGACGAGCAGTACTTC. Its translation is CASAWTGVDEQYF.

The chain is built from TRBV5-6 and TRBJ1-2, with TRBD1 identical over 7 bases. In germline, CDR1 is SGHDT, CDR2 YYEEEE. After removal of 5 bases from V and 8 bases from J, the junction contained 15 bases not matched to a gene. The CDR3 has 15 residues. Written as DNA, the CDR3 is TGTGCCAGCAGTACGGACAGGCCCGCGGCCACGGGCTACACCTTC. Residues: CASSTDRPAATGYTF.

The chain couples TRBV29-1 to TRBJ1-1; TRBD1 is a possible D gene (5 bases). The ends were cut back, 5 bases at V and 0 bases at J, with 13 bases in the middle. The CDR3 covers 14 residues. Germline V gives CDR1 SQVTM, CDR2 ANQGSEA. The DNA of the CDR3 is TGCAGCGTTAGCCCGACAGCGATGAACACTGAAGCTTTCTTT. Amino acid sequence: CSVSPTAMNTEAFF.

The V call is TRBV4-2, the J call TRBJ2-6, with 8 positions matching TRBD1. The V gene's germline CDR1 is LGHNA and CDR2 YNFKEQ. This CDR3 has 18 amino acids. The V segment lost 1 base and the J segment 0 bases; nucleotides outside the gene matches: 5. The CDR3 coding sequence is TGTGCCAGCAGCCAAGGACAGGGGCCCATCTCTGGGGCCAACGTCCTGACTTTC. Protein: CASSQGQGPISGANVLTF.

The CDR3 DNA sequence: TGTGCCAGCAGCTTAGGAGGGACAGGGGGAAGGGTAGACACCATATATTTT. Protein sequence: CASSLGGTGGRVDTIYF. The genes are TRBV7-8 and TRBJ1-3, with 11 nucleotides matching TRBD1. The V gene's germline CDR1 is SGHVS and CDR2 FQNEAQ. The V gene end was trimmed by 1 base and the J gene end by 8 bases; junction bases not matched to a gene: 10. This CDR3 contains 17 residues.

This chain joins TRBV6-5 and TRBJ2-5, with 7 bases matching TRBD2. V shed 0 bases, J shed 5 bases, and the junction held 6 bases outside the gene matches. There are 15 residues in the CDR3. Germline-derived CDR1 and CDR2 are MNHEY and SVGAGI. The CDR3 protein is CASSYSGLGGETQYF. As DNA, the CDR3 is TGTGCCAGCAGTTACTCCGGACTAGGTGGGGAGACCCAGTACTTC.

The V gene is TRBV7-8, the J gene TRBJ2-7; D gene uncertain. The CDR3 runs to 11 residues. Germline-derived CDR1 and CDR2 are SGHVS and FQNEAQ. The V gene lost 5 bases and the J gene lost 6 bases, with 8 bases spanning the gap. This chain's CDR3 is CASSLSSEQYF. CDR3 nucleotides: TGTGCCAGCAGCCTCTCGTCCGAGCAGTACTTC.

This chain joins TRBV7-2 and TRBJ1-5; no definite D call. Germline V gives CDR1 SGHTA, CDR2 FQGNSA. There are 12 residues in the CDR3. V was cut by 6 bases and J by 10 bases, with 13 bases left in between. The CDR3 nucleotides read TGTGCCAGCAGTTCCCCCGGAGGACCCCAGCATTTT. Translation: CASSSPGGPQHF.

In its sample, this clone was seen once. The chain couples TRBV27 to TRBJ1-1; D possibly corresponds to TRBD1 (6 bases). CDR1 and CDR2 from the germline V gene are MNHEY and SMNVEV (reference sequence). The V gene lost 3 bases and the J gene lost 1 base, with 12 bases spanning the gap. CDR3 length equals 15 residues. The CDR3 loop reads CASSFGQLPNTEAFF. CDR3 DNA sequence: TGTGCCAGCAGTTTCGGACAGCTCCCGAACACTGAAGCTTTCTTT.

This chain uses TRBV11-3 with TRBJ2-3, with D tentatively TRBD1 (5 bases). The germline V and J ends were trimmed by 1 base and 4 bases, with 9 bases remaining between them. The germline CDR1 and CDR2 sequences are SGHNT and YENEEA. This CDR3 region has 14 residues. The DNA of the CDR3 is TGTGCCAGCAGCTTAGGGCAGGGTTCAGATACGCAGTATTTT. Translation: CASSLGQGSDTQYF.

As regards this clone: The sample holds other DNA sequences that translate to the same CDR3. CDR3 coding DNA: TGTGCCAGCAGCAAGGGACAGGGACTTGGCTACACCTTC. It is translated as CASSKGQGLGYTF. The chain has TRBV6-5 and TRBJ1-2, with 9 bases aligning to TRBD1. With V trimmed by 6 bases and J by 7 bases, 6 bases remained unmatched. Germline V CDR1 and CDR2: MNHEY, SVGAGI. The CDR3 covers 13 residues.

This rearrangement joins TRBV24-1 to TRBJ2-6; D gene uncertain. The V gene's germline CDR1 is KGHDR and CDR2 SFDVKD. Trimming shortened V by 5 bases and J by 2 bases, and 9 bases separated the two germline ends. The CDR3 extends over 15 amino acids. The CDR3 reads CATSGSQAGANVLTF. The CDR3 region has the DNA TGTGCCACCAGTGGCAGTCAAGCTGGGGCCAACGTCCTGACTTTC.

This chain connects TRBV7-9 to TRBJ2-5, with 9 bases lining up with TRBD1. This CDR3 contains 17 residues. J was trimmed by 5 bases and V by 5 bases; bases with no gene match: 15. The V gene's germline CDR1 is SEHNR and CDR2 FQNEAQ (reference sequence). The CDR3 region is CASSARDGTGSQETQYF. The CDR3 DNA follows: TGTGCCAGCAGCGCCCGCGACGGGACAGGGTCCCAGGAGACCCAGTACTTC.

The chain links TRBV3-1 (or the pseudogene TRBV3-2) to TRBJ2-5; weak D call: TRBD1 (5 bases). This CDR3 spans 17 amino acids. The V end was cut by 1 base, the J end by 1 base, with 16 bases between. Germline CDR1 is LGHDT and CDR2 is YNNKEL (reference sequence). The CDR3 protein is CASSQGGRGFSQETQYF. Written as DNA, the CDR3 is TGTGCCAGCAGCCAAGGTGGTAGGGGTTTTTCCCAAGAGACCCAGTACTTC.

This clone has a single count. This chain links TRBV7-8 with TRBJ2-3; no clear D gene. Trimming pared 4 bases from V and 0 bases from J, leaving 8 bases between. There are 14 residues in the CDR3. Germline V lookup: CDR1 SGHVS, CDR2 FQNEAQ. Here the CDR3 reads CASSSRGSTDTQYF. The CDR3 nucleotides are TGTGCCAGCAGCTCCCGCGGTAGCACAGATACGCAGTATTTT.

This chain connects TRBV4-3 to TRBJ2-3, with D possibly being TRBD2 (5 bases). The germline CDR1 and CDR2 sequences are LGHNA and YSLEER. The ends were cut back, 4 bases at V and 1 base at J, with 18 bases in the middle. The CDR3 consists of 17 residues. The CDR3 is CASSRAVRGYGTDTQYF. DNA for the CDR3: TGCGCCAGCAGCCGGGCGGTCCGGGGTTACGGCACAGATACGCAGTATTTT.